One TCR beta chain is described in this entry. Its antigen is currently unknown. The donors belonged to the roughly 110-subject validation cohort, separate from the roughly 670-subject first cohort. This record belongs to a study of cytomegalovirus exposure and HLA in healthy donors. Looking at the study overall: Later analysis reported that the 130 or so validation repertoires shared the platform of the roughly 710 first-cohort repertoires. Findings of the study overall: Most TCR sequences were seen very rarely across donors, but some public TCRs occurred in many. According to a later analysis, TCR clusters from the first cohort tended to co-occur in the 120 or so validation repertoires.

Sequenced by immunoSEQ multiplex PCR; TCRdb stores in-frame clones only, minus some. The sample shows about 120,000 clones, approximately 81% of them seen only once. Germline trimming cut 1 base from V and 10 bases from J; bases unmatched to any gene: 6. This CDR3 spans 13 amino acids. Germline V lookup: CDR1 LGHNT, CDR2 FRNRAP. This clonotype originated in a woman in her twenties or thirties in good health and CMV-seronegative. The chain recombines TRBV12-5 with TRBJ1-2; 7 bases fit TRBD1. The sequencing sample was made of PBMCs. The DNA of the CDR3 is TGTGCTAGTGGTTTGGCCCGGGACAGCTCCTACACCTTC. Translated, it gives CASGLARDSSYTF.